The present T cell receptor beta chain was sequenced within a study of CD8 T cells in Susac syndrome. The CDR3 sequence is 14 residues long. V gave up 1 base and J gave up 3 bases, with 10 bases separating them. Germline CDR1 is LGHDT and CDR2 is YNNKEL (reference sequence). CD8+ and CD4+ T cells taken from blood had their TCR beta sequenced. The controls, all healthy donors, were matched for age and sex. TEMRA cells were enriched by FACS, and CD4+ and CD8+ T cells were negatively isolated. An input of about 0.45 to 1 ug of RNA was subjected to reverse transcription using random hexamers. By means of immunoSEQ multiplex PCR, TCR beta CDR3 spanning 54 Vbeta and 13 Jbeta underwent amplification. TCRdb itself ran the immunoSEQ multiplex PCR reads through MiXCR, one entry per CDR3 protein. The sample lists around 190,000 distinct CDR3 sequences; 85% to 95% were seen once. A single count supports this clonotype.

Sequenced: CD4+ T cells from PBMCs. The chain employs TRBV3-1 and TRBJ2-7, with D possibly matching TRBD2 (6 bases). The receptor was derived from a human donor in good health. This CDR3 is CASSQGLGGYEQYV. The CDR3 DNA reads TGTGCCAGCAGCCAAGGGTTGGGGGGCTACGAGCAGTACGTC.